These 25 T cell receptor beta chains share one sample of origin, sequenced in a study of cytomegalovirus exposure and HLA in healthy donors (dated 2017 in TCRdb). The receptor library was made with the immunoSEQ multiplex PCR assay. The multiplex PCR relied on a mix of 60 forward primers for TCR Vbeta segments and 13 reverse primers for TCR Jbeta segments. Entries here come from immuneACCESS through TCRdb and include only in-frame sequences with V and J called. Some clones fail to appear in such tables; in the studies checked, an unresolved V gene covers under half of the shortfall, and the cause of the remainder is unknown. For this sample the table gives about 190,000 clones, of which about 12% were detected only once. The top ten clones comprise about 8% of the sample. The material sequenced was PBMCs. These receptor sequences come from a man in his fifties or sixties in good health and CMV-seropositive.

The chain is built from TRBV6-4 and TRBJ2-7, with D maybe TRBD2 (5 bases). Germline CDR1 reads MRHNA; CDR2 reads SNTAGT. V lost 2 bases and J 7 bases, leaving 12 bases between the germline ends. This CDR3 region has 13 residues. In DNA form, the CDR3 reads TGTGCCAGCAGTGACGAGGACGGACTGGAGCAGTACTTC. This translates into CASSDEDGLEQYF.

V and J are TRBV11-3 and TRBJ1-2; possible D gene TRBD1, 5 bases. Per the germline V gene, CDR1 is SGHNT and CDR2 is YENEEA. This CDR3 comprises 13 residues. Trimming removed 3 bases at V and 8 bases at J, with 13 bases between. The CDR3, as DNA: TGTGCCAGCAGCTTTTCGAAGGGGCACGGCTACACCTTC. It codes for CASSFSKGHGYTF.

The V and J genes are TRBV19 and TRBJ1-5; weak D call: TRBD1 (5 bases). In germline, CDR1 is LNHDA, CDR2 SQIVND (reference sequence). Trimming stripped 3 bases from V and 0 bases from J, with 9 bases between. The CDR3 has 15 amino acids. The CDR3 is CASSIGQGSNQPQHF. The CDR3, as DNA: TGTGCCAGTAGTATCGGTCAGGGTAGCAATCAGCCCCAGCATTTT.

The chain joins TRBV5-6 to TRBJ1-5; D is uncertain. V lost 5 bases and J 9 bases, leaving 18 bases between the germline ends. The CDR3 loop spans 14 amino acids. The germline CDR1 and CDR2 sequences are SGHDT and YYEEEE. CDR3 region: CASSPSTDSGPQHF. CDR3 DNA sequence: TGTGCCAGCAGTCCAAGCACGGATTCAGGGCCCCAGCATTTT.

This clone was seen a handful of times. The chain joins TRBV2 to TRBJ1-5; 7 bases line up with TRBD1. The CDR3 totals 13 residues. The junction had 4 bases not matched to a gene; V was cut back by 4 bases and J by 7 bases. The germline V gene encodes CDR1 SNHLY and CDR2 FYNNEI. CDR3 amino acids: CASSGQGEQPQHF. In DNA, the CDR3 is TGTGCCAGCAGTGGACAGGGAGAGCAGCCCCAGCATTTT.

Here the CDR3 reads CASSESSGGHGTQYF. CDR3 coding DNA: TGCGCCAGCAGTGAGTCTAGCGGGGGGCACGGGACCCAGTACTTC. J is TRBJ2-5 and V is TRBV10-2; 10 bases are a match to TRBD2. V lost 0 bases, J lost 7 bases, and 5 bases stayed unmatched. The germline CDR1 and CDR2 sequences are WSHSY and SAAADI. CDR3 size: 15 residues.

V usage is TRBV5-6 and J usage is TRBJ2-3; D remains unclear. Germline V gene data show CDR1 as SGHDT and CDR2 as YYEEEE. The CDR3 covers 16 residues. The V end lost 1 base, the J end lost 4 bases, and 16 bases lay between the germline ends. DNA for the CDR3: TGTGCCAGCAGCTTGCCACGGTCCTGGGCATCAGATACGCAGTATTTT. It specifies CASSLPRSWASDTQYF. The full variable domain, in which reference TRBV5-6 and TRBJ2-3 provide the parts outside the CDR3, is DAGVTQSPTHLIKTRGQQVTLRCSPKSGHDTVSWYQQALGQGPQFIFQYYEEEERQRGNFPDRFSGHQFPNYSSELNVNALLLGDSALYLCASSLPRSWASDTQYFGPGTRLTVL.

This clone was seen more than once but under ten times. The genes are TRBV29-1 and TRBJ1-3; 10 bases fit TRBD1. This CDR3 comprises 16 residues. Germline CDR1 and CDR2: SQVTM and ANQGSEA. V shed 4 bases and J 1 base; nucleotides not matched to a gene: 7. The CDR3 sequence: CSVVGGQGRSGNTIYF. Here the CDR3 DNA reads TGCAGCGTTGTCGGGGGACAGGGGCGTTCTGGAAACACCATATATTTT.

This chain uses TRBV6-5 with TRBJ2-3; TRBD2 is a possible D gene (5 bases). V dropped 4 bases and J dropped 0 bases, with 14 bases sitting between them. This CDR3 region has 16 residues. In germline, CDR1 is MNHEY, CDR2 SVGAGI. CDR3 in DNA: TGTGCCAGCAGTTTTTCGGGAAATCCTAGCACAGATACGCAGTATTTT. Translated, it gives CASSFSGNPSTDTQYF.

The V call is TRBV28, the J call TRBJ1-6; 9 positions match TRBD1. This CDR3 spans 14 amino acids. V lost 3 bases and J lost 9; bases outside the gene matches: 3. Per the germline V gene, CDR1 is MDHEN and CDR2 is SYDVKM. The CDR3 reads CASSFDRGSSPLHF. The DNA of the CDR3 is TGTGCCAGCAGTTTTGACAGGGGGAGTTCACCCCTCCACTTT.

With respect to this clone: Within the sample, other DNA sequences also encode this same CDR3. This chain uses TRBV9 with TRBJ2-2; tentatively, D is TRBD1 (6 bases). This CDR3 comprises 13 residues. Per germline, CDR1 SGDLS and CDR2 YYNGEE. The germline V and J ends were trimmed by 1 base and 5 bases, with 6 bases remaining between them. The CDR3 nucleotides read TGTGCCAGCAGCGTAACAGGGACCGGGGAGCTGTTTTTT. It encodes CASSVTGTGELFF.

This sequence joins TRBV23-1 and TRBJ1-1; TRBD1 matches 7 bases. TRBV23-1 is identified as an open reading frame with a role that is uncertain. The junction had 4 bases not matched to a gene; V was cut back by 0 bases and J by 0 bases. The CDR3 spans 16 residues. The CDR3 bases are TGCGCCAGCAGTCAATCGAGGGGGCCCATGAACACTGAAGCTTTCTTT. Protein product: CASSQSRGPMNTEAFF.

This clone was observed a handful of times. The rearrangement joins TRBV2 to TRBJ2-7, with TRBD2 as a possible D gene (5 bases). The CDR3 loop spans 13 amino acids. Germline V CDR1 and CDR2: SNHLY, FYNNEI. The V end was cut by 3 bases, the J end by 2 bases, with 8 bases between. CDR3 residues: CASSEEAAYEQYF. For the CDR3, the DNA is TGTGCCAGCAGTGAGGAGGCAGCCTACGAGCAGTACTTC.

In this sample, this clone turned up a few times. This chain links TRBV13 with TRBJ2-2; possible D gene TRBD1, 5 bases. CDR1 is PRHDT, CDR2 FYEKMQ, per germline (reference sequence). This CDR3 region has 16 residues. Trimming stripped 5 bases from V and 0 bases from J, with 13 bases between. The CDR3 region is CASSPSKGPNTGELFF. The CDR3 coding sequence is TGTGCCAGCAGCCCTTCTAAGGGGCCGAACACCGGGGAGCTGTTTTTT. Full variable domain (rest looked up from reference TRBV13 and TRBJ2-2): AAGVIQSPRHLIKEKRETATLKCYPIPRHDTVYWYQQGPGQDPQFLISFYEKMQSDKGSIPDRFSAQQFSDYHSELNMSSLELGDSALYFCASSPSKGPNTGELFFGEGSRLTVL.

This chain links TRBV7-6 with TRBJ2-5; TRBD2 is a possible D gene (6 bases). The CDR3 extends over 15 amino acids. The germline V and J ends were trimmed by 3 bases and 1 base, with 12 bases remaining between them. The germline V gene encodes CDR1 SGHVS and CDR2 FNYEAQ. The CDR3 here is CASSFLGGAQETQYF. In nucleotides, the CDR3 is TGTGCCAGCAGCTTTCTTGGCGGGGCCCAAGAGACCCAGTACTTC.

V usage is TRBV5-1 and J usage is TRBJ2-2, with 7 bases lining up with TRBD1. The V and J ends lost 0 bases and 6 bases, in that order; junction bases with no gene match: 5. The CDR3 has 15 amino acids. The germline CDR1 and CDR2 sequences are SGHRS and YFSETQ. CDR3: CASSLGSQGSGELFF. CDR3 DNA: TGCGCCAGCAGCTTGGGATCACAGGGGTCCGGGGAGCTGTTTTTT.

In DNA form, the CDR3 reads TGCAGCGTTGACCTGACTAAAAATGAGCAGTTCTTC. Its translation: CSVDLTKNEQFF. The chain combines TRBV29-1 with TRBJ2-1, with D maybe TRBD2 (5 bases). The CDR3 runs 12 residues. Germline V gene data show CDR1 as SQVTM and CDR2 as ANQGSEA. The V end was cut by 3 bases, the J end by 7 bases, with 10 bases between.

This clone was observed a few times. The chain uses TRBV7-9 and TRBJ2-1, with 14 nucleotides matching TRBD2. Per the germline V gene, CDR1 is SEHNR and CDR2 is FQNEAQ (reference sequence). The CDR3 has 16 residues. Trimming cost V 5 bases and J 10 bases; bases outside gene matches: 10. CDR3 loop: CASSRKGTSGGNEQFF. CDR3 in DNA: TGTGCCAGCAGCCGGAAAGGGACTAGCGGGGGTAACGAGCAGTTCTTC.

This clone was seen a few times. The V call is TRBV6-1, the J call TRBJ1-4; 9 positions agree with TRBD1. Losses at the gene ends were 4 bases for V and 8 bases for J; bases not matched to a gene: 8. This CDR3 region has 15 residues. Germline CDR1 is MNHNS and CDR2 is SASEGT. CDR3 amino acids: CASSVGGQGKEKLFF. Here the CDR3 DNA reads TGTGCCAGCAGTGTGGGGGGACAGGGAAAGGAAAAACTGTTTTTT.

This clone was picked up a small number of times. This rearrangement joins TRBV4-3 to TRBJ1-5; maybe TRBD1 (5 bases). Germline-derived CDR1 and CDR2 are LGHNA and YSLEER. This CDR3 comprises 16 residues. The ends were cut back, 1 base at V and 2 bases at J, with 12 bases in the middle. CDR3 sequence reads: CASSQGPAGGNQPQHF. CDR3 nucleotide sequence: TGCGCCAGCAGCCAAGGCCCCGCGGGGGGCAATCAGCCCCAGCATTTT.

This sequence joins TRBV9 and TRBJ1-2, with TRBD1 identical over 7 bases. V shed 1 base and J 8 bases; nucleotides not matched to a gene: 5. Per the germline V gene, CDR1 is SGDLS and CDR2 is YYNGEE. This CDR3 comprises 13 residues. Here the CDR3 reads CASSVSGGGGYTF. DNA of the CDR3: TGTGCCAGCAGCGTATCGGGAGGGGGCGGCTACACCTTC.

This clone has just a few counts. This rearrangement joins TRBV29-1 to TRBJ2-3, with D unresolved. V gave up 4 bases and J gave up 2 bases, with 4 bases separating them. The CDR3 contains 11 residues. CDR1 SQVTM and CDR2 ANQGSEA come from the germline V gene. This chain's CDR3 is CSVVITDTQYF. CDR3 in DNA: TGCAGCGTTGTCATCACAGATACGCAGTATTTT.

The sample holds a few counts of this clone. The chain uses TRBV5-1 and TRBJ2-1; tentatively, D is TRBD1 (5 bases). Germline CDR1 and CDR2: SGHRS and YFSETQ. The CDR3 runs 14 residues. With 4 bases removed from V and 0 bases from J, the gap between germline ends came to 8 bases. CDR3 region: CASSRTSSYNEQFF. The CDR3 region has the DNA TGCGCCAGCAGCAGGACAAGCTCCTACAATGAGCAGTTCTTC.

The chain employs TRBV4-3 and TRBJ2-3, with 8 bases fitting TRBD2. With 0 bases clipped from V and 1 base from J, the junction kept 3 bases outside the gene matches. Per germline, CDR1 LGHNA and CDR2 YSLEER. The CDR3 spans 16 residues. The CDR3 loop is CASSQDARGGTDTQYF. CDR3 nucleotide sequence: TGCGCCAGCAGCCAAGATGCGCGGGGGGGCACAGATACGCAGTATTTT.

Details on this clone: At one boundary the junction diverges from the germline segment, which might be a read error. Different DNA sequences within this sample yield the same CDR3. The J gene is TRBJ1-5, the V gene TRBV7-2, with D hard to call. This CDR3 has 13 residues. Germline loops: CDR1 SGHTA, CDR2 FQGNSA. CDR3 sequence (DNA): TGTGCCAGCAGCTTCCAGGAAGGCCAGCCCCAGCACTTT. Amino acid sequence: CASSFQEGQPQHF.